Presented here are 18 T cell receptor beta chains from one specimen sequenced in a study of cytomegalovirus exposure and HLA in healthy donors. PCR used 60 Vbeta primers and 13 Jbeta primers. Some clones are missing from TCRdb's copy, which holds only in-frame ones; the method was immunoSEQ multiplex PCR. The sample's table shows 110,000 to 150,000 clones. Sequencing used PBMCs. Receptor source: a male donor in good health and CMV-seronegative.

About this clone itself: One end of the junction is discordant with germline, which a read error may explain. CDR3 nucleotide sequence: TGTGCCGGCAGTGATAGGGGCGGGAGCTATGGCTACACCTTC. This gives the protein CAGSDRGGSYGYTF. The rearrangement links TRBV2 to TRBJ1-2; weak D call: TRBD1 (5 bases). Germline values: CDR1 SNHLY, CDR2 FYNNEI. The CDR3 contains 14 residues.

The chain carries TRBV9 and TRBJ2-3, with D hard to call. The germline CDR1 and CDR2 sequences are SGDLS and YYNGEE. V lost 1 base and J lost 2, with 8 bases in between. The length of the CDR3 is 14 residues. CDR3 region: CASSVRQATDTQYF. In DNA, the CDR3 is TGTGCCAGCAGCGTACGCCAGGCCACAGATACGCAGTATTTT.

This chain joins TRBV19 and TRBJ1-1, with a weak D call TRBD1 (6 bases). The CDR3 runs 13 residues. CDR1 is LNHDA and CDR2 is SQIVND in the germline V gene (reference sequence). V was pared by 5 bases and J by 6 bases, with 13 bases between. DNA of the CDR3: TGTGCCAGTAGTGTAACAGGGTTCGCTGAAGCTTTCTTT. Translating gives CASSVTGFAEAFF.

The chain couples TRBV2 to TRBJ1-2; D might be TRBD1 (5 bases). The V gene lost 4 bases and the J gene lost 1 base, with 7 bases spanning the gap. CDR1 and CDR2 (germline): SNHLY, FYNNEI. The CDR3 extends over 13 amino acids. This CDR3 is CASSGQGNYGYTF. The DNA for the CDR3 is TGTGCCAGCAGTGGGCAGGGTAACTATGGCTACACCTTC.

The chain has TRBV5-6 and TRBJ1-2; 9 bases match TRBD1. Trimming at V came to 0 bases and at J to 7 bases, leaving 10 bases not matched to a gene. This CDR3 is 16 amino acids long. Germline V gene lookup returns CDR1 SGHDT and CDR2 YYEEEE. The CDR3 is CASSLGSGTGLSGYTF. In DNA form, the CDR3 reads TGTGCCAGCAGCTTGGGAAGTGGGACAGGGCTTTCTGGCTACACCTTC.

This sequence joins TRBV5-8 and TRBJ1-1; tentative D call: TRBD1 (6 bases). Trimming cost V 0 bases and J 1 base, with 22 bases left between them. The CDR3 runs 19 residues. Germline V lookup: CDR1 SGHTS, CDR2 YDEGEE. In DNA form, the CDR3 reads TGTGCCAGCAGCTTGGCGTTCTGGGTCGGGCAGGGGCCGAACACTGAAGCTTTCTTT. Encoded protein: CASSLAFWVGQGPNTEAFF.

This chain connects TRBV14 to TRBJ1-6, with unresolved D. V was shortened by 5 bases and J by 5 bases, with 7 bases between the two germline ends. In germline, CDR1 is SGHDN, CDR2 FVKESK. The CDR3 is made up of 13 amino acids. The CDR3 loop is CASSWRDNSPLHF. CDR3 nucleotide sequence: TGTGCCAGCAGCTGGAGGGATAATTCACCCCTCCACTTT.

As for this clone: Additional DNA sequences in this sample encode the identical CDR3. The chain uses TRBV9 and TRBJ1-5; TRBD1 might be the D (5 bases). Trimming took 3 bases from V and 7 from J, leaving 14 bases between them. The germline V gene encodes CDR1 SGDLS and CDR2 YYNGEE. CDR3 length: 14 amino acids. CDR3 in amino acids: CASSGGGFRQPQHF. CDR3 coding DNA: TGTGCCAGCAGCGGGGGGGGATTCCGGCAGCCCCAGCATTTT.

This sequence joins TRBV30 and TRBJ1-1; D is perhaps TRBD1 (5 bases). This CDR3 is built from 13 residues. Trimming cost V 1 base and J 0 bases, with 6 bases left between them. The germline CDR1 and CDR2 sequences are GTSNPN and SVGIG (reference sequence). DNA of the CDR3: TGTGCCTGGAGTGGACAGTTGAACACTGAAGCTTTCTTT. Its translation: CAWSGQLNTEAFF.

The chain joins TRBV25-1 to TRBJ2-5; D may be TRBD2 (5 bases). V lost 1 base and J 1 base, leaving 7 bases between the germline ends. The CDR3 sequence is 14 residues long. Germline V gene sequence: CDR1 MGHDK, CDR2 SYGVNS. The chain's CDR3 is CASSESRVQETQYF. The CDR3, as DNA: TGTGCCAGCAGTGAATCGCGGGTCCAAGAGACCCAGTACTTC.

The V and J genes are TRBV5-4 and TRBJ2-3; D remains ambiguous. The CDR3 sequence is 14 residues long. Germline V lookup: CDR1 SGHNT, CDR2 YYREEE (reference sequence). Between the trimmed V and J ends, which lost 0 bases and 1 base, there was a span of 6 bases. The CDR3 region has the DNA TGTGCCAGCAGCTTGGCCGCGGGCACAGATACGCAGTATTTT. Its protein product is CASSLAAGTDTQYF.

V is TRBV6-5 and J is TRBJ1-4; TRBD1 might be the D (6 bases). Germline assignment: CDR1 MNHEY and CDR2 SVGAGI. The ends were cut back, 8 bases at V and 0 bases at J, with 10 bases in the middle. The length of the CDR3 is 14 residues. CDR3 sequence: CASSRTATNEKLFF. The CDR3 DNA reads TGTGCCAGCTCACGGACAGCAACTAATGAAAAACTGTTTTTT.

The chain uses TRBV10-3 and TRBJ2-2, with TRBD1 matching 8 bases. Germline values: CDR1 ENHRY, CDR2 SYGVKD. With 2 bases clipped from V and 3 bases from J, the junction kept 8 bases outside the gene matches. CDR3 length: 17 amino acids. In DNA form, the CDR3 reads TGTGCCATCAGTGAGCCCCCGACAGGGGCACACACCGGGGAGCTGTTTTTT. Residues: CAISEPPTGAHTGELFF.

This chain uses TRBV27 with TRBJ1-4, with 9 bases identical to TRBD1. Germline V gene lookup returns CDR1 MNHEY and CDR2 SMNVEV (reference sequence). CDR3 size: 15 residues. J lost 8 bases, V lost 6 bases, and 10 bases had no gene match. The CDR3 DNA sequence: TGTGCCAGCAGGCATACAGGGGGCGCACGGGAAAAACTGTTTTTT. It yields the protein CASRHTGGAREKLFF.

The chain couples TRBV29-1 to TRBJ2-1, with TRBD1 as a possible D gene (5 bases). V gave up 3 bases and J gave up 7 bases, with 10 bases separating them. Germline V gene sequence: CDR1 SQVTM, CDR2 ANQGSEA. This CDR3 spans 12 amino acids. CDR3 DNA sequence: TGCAGCGTTGAGGGCAGGGTGAATGAGCAGTTCTTC. Translating it yields CSVEGRVNEQFF.

CDR3 amino acids: CASSGLAGGTEAFF. Here the CDR3 DNA reads TGTGCCAGCAGTGGCCTAGCCGGTGGTACTGAAGCTTTCTTT. The genes are TRBV25-1 and TRBJ1-1; D is unresolved. The CDR3 is 14 residues long. The V gene lost 4 bases and the J gene lost 5 bases, with 14 bases spanning the gap. CDR1 and CDR2 from the germline V gene are MGHDK and SYGVNS.

Comment on this clone: Other DNA sequences in this specimen translate into the identical CDR3. V usage is TRBV7-9 and J usage is TRBJ2-7; 9 bases align to TRBD1. This CDR3 spans 14 amino acids. Trimming removed 5 bases from V and 2 bases from J; junction bases left unmatched: 4. The germline gives CDR1 SEHNR, CDR2 FQNEAQ (reference sequence). CDR3 in amino acids: CASSPRDRAYEQYF. The CDR3 region has the DNA TGTGCCAGCAGCCCTCGGGACAGGGCCTACGAGCAGTACTTC.

This chain uses TRBV5-1 with TRBJ2-7, with D possibly matching TRBD1 (6 bases). In germline, CDR1 is SGHRS, CDR2 YFSETQ. The CDR3 sequence is 14 residues long. Trimming pared 2 bases from V and 2 bases from J, leaving 11 bases between. This CDR3 is CASSFRDTAYEQYF. CDR3 coding DNA: TGCGCCAGCAGCTTCCGGGACACAGCCTACGAGCAGTACTTC. Drawing the rest from reference TRBV5-1 and TRBJ2-7, the complete variable domain is KAGVTQTPRYLIKTRGQQVTLSCSPISGHRSVSWYQQTPGQGLQFLFEYFSETQRNKGNFPGRFSGRQFSNSRSEMNVSTLELGDSALYLCASSFRDTAYEQYFGPGTRLTVT.